This TCR beta chain was retrieved from a study of CD8+ T cells in alopecia areata. Study details: Twice a day, 5 to 10 mg of oral tofacitinib was administered to treated patients. For treated patients, severity scores reflected the percentage of scalp area affected.

The treatment: oral pan-JAK inhibitor, 5-10 mg twice daily. Alopecia areata patients provided lesional scalp punch biopsies and peripheral blood, both collected for the study. This clone was seen a handful of times. RNA extraction was followed by reverse transcription into cDNA, which acted as the sequencing template. Here immunoSEQ multiplex PCR was the method, and the copy in TCRdb shows in-frame clones only, minus some. The table lists over 100,000 clones, under 60% of them singletons, with 12% in the top ten. The CDR3 has 16 residues. The V end was cut by 0 bases, the J end by 0 bases, with 12 bases between.

The chain links TRBV23-1 to TRBJ2-7; either TRBD1 or TRBD2 may fit D (6 bases each). TRBV23-1 is an open reading frame whose function is uncertain. The clonotype originates from a human donor with alopecia areata. The material sequenced was CD8+ T cells sorted from blood, taken at week 24, from a patient treated with tofacitinib. CDR3 loop: CASSQSGGESSYEQYF. CDR3 nucleotide sequence: TGCGCCAGCAGTCAATCGGGGGGCGAGAGCTCCTACGAGCAGTACTTC.